Below are 9 T cell receptor beta chains sequenced from a single sample in a study of T cells in Graves' hyperthyroidism and ophthalmopathy (dated by TCRdb to between 2018 and 2020). The library was produced with multiplex PCR. The sequencer listed for this sample is Illumina HiSeq 2000. The TCR beta CDR3 regions were amplified from RNA transcripts. A first-round RT-PCR of the TCR CDR3 used the HTBI primer set with the Qiagen OneStep RT-PCR kit. TCRdb took the public reads, trimmed them with fastp at Q25, ran MiXCR for clone calling and kept in-frame beta chains. Each record represents a unique CDR3 protein, reported with the most common genes and DNA among its rows. Across this sample there are about 610,000 distinct CDR3 sequences, with approximately 15% seen only once. Of the sample, roughly 3.5% is held by the ten largest clones. Sequenced sample: blood. The receptors derive from a woman aged 40 to 49 with Graves' ophthalmopathy.

At least ten counts were recorded for this clonotype. The V call is TRBV2, the J call TRBJ2-1, with TRBD2 identical over 11 bases. V was clipped by 4 bases and J by 9 bases; unmatched bases: 5. Germline V gene lookup returns CDR1 SNHLY and CDR2 FYNNEI. This CDR3 has 14 amino acids. CDR3 in amino acids: CASSATSGRVEQFF. CDR3 in DNA: TGTGCCAGCAGTGCTACTAGCGGGAGAGTTGAGCAGTTCTTC.

The sample holds many counts of this clonotype. The V call is TRBV7-6, the J call TRBJ2-7, with D possibly being TRBD2 (5 bases). This CDR3 is 13 amino acids long. The V gene lost 0 bases and the J gene lost 2 bases, with 5 bases spanning the gap. The germline CDR1 and CDR2 sequences are SGHVS and FNYEAQ. The DNA for the CDR3 is TGTGCCAGCAGCTTAGCCGGGACCTACGAGCAGTACTTC. Amino acid sequence: CASSLAGTYEQYF.

V and J are TRBV7-2 and TRBJ2-1, with TRBD2 matching over 12 bases. Germline assignment: CDR1 SGHTA and CDR2 FQGNSA. The CDR3 consists of 16 residues. Unmatched junction bases numbered 6, after V lost 1 base and J lost 8 bases. CDR3 loop: CASSLVGLAGRDEQFF. DNA for the CDR3: TGTGCCAGCAGCTTAGTCGGACTAGCGGGAAGAGATGAGCAGTTCTTC.

J is TRBJ2-2 and V is TRBV9; D perhaps matches TRBD2 (5 bases). The germline V and J ends were trimmed by 0 bases and 0 bases, with 9 bases remaining between them. Germline CDR1 is SGDLS and CDR2 is YYNGEE. This CDR3 spans 16 amino acids. The CDR3 DNA follows: TGTGCCAGCAGCGTAGGGACTTCCCCGAACACCGGGGAGCTGTTTTTT. Protein sequence: CASSVGTSPNTGELFF.

This clonotype has ten or more counts. V is TRBV6-1 and J is TRBJ2-5; D is possibly TRBD2 (6 bases). The CDR3 contains 19 residues. With 3 bases removed from V and 4 bases from J, the gap between germline ends came to 27 bases. Looked up from germline, CDR1 is MNHNS and CDR2 is SASEGT. CDR3: CASSDPGVAALQVGETQYF. The CDR3 DNA is TGTGCCAGCAGTGACCCGGGGGTGGCAGCCCTTCAGGTGGGAGAGACCCAGTACTTC.

V is TRBV7-6 and J is TRBJ2-1; 13 nucleotides match TRBD2. This CDR3 spans 14 amino acids. CDR1 is SGHVS, CDR2 FNYEAQ, per germline. J lost 9 bases, V lost 5 bases, and 4 bases had no gene match. The CDR3 bases are TGTGCCAGCAGCGGACTAGCGGGAGTTTTTGAGCAGTTCTTC. Amino acid sequence: CASSGLAGVFEQFF.

The chain has TRBV7-9 and TRBJ2-1; D tentatively reads TRBD1 or TRBD2 (6 bases each). The CDR3 is 18 residues long. CDR1 is SEHNR, CDR2 FQNEAQ, per germline (reference sequence). Trimming left V 5 bases short and J 0 bases short, with 20 bases between. In DNA form, the CDR3 reads TGTGCCAGCAGCCCCTCGGGGGCCAGAACGAGCTCCTACAATGAGCAGTTCTTC. It is translated as CASSPSGARTSSYNEQFF.

This clonotype was found a few times. A much larger clone is a single base away; this may be a read error. This sequence joins TRBV11-2 and TRBJ1-2; D remains unclear. CDR1 is SGHAT, CDR2 FQNNGV, per germline. The CDR3 contains 13 residues. V gave up 5 bases and J gave up 5 bases, with 12 bases separating them. CDR3 coding DNA: TGTGCCAGCAGCCTCGAAAGGATTTATGGCTACACCTTC. This codes for CASSLERIYGYTF.

At least ten counts were recorded for this clonotype. The rearrangement links TRBV5-6 to TRBJ2-1; D may be TRBD1 (5 bases). V lost 0 bases and J lost 10, with 14 bases in between. This CDR3 region has 14 residues. CDR1 is SGHDT and CDR2 is YYEEEE in the germline V gene. The CDR3 nucleotides read TGTGCCAGCAGCTTGGTAGGCAGGGTCAGAGAGCAGTTCTTC. Translation: CASSLVGRVREQFF.